These 14 T cell receptor beta chains were sequenced from one sample in a study of T cells in women clearing cervical HPV infection. The protocol was immunoSEQ multiplex PCR, while the TCRdb copy is restricted to in-frame clones and leaves out a portion. This sample's clone table lists about 28,000 clones. Source material: blood buffy coat. Receptors were obtained from a woman aged 18-70 years with a cervical HPV16 infection that either progressed to CIN3+ or cleared (not recorded which).

On this clone itself: The read ends 3 residues shy of where the CDR3 ends; the end is completed using the germline J gene. The chain combines TRBV10-2 with TRBJ2-3; a weak D match, TRBD2 (6 bases). The ends were cut back, 4 bases at V and 0 bases at J, with 8 bases in the middle. The CDR3 totals 14 residues. Germline CDR1 and CDR2: WSHSY and SAAADI. The sequenced CDR3 bases are TGCGCCAGCAGTGTAGCGGCTAGCACAGATACG. Protein product: CASSVAASTDT. In full, the CDR3 reads CASSVAASTDTQYF.

On this clone: The read gets to within 3 residues of the CDR3 end, and the germline J gene fills in the rest. This chain connects TRBV5-4 to TRBJ2-7, with 9 bases identical to TRBD1. This CDR3 contains 16 residues. Germline-derived CDR1 and CDR2 are SGHNT and YYREEE (reference sequence). After removal of 5 bases from V and 5 bases from J, the junction contained 14 bases not matched to a gene. The CDR3 bases that were read are TGTGCCAGCAGTCGACCATACGGGACAGGGTGGAACGAG. It encodes CASSRPYGTGWNE. The whole CDR3 sequence is CASSRPYGTGWNEQYF.

A word on this clone: The sequenced fragment ends 3 residues before the CDR3 boundary, so the rest is inferred from the germline J gene. This chain joins TRBV19 and TRBJ1-5; maybe TRBD1 (5 bases). Trimming removed 7 bases from V and 4 bases from J, with 14 bases in between. The CDR3 has 14 residues. Germline CDR1 LNHDA, CDR2 SQIVND (reference sequence). CDR3 DNA (partial): TGTGCCAGTATGGGACTGAGTTCAAATCAGCCC. Encoded protein: CASMGLSSNQP. The full CDR3 protein is CASMGLSSNQPQHF.

Regarding this clone: The read finishes 3 residues shy of the CDR3 end, and the germline J gene is used to complete it. The rearrangement joins TRBV7-6 to TRBJ1-1; TRBD1 agrees at 7 bases. The CDR3 has 15 amino acids. J was trimmed by 2 bases and V by 5 bases; bases with no gene match: 8. CDR1 and CDR2 (germline): SGHVS, FNYEAQ. Here the CDR3 reads CASSPRQGLNTEAFF. Incomplete CDR3 DNA: TGTGCCAGCAGCCCTAGACAGGGATTAAACACTGAA.

Comments on this clone: The CDR3 end is not reached by the read, which stops 3 residues before it; the germline J gene fills it in. The chain combines TRBV20-1 with TRBJ2-7, with 7 bases lining up with TRBD2. CDR1 and CDR2 (germline): DFQATT, SNEGSKA (reference sequence). This CDR3 spans 13 amino acids. The V segment lost 6 bases and the J segment 6 bases; nucleotides outside the gene matches: 11. The CDR3 bases that were read are TGCAGTGCCTGGGACTACCGTCCGACCGAG. Translation gives CSAWDYRPTE. The whole CDR3 region reads CSAWDYRPTEQYF.

As concerns this clone: The CDR3 goes on 3 residues after the read ends, and that part is filled in from the germline J gene. The rearrangement uses TRBV7-9 and TRBJ2-4, with D perhaps TRBD1 (7 bases). The CDR3 is made up of 15 amino acids. Germline CDR1 SEHNR, CDR2 FQNEAQ (reference sequence). The CDR3 loop is CASSSRGAVNYGQYF. CDR3 DNA, as far as it was read: TGTGCCAGCAGCTCCAGGGGGGCGGTTAACTATGGT.

In the case of this clone: Coverage ceases 3 residues before the CDR3 finishes, and the germline J gene fills in the end. This chain links TRBV19 with TRBJ2-3, with 11 bases matching TRBD2. Germline V lookup: CDR1 LNHDA, CDR2 SQIVND (reference sequence). Germline trimming cut 10 bases from V and 6 bases from J; bases unmatched to any gene: 18. This CDR3 comprises 17 residues. The CDR3 bases that were read are TGTGCCACCGCAGAAACTGGACTAGCGGGTAGAGGGGATACG. The encoded protein is CATAETGLAGRGDT. The entire CDR3 protein reads CATAETGLAGRGDTQYF.

For this clone: The read comes to an end 3 residues before the CDR3 does, leaving the germline J gene to fill in the end. The rearrangement joins TRBV7-2 to TRBJ2-3, with D tentatively TRBD1 (6 bases). Deletions cut 3 bases from V and 4 bases from J, with 11 bases between. Germline V gene lookup returns CDR1 SGHTA and CDR2 FQGNSA. The CDR3 spans 14 residues. Here the CDR3 reads CASSLQGTADTQYF. Partial CDR3 DNA: TGTGCCAGCAGCTTGCAGGGGACCGCAGATACG.

Regarding this clone: The missing CDR3 end, 3 residues past where the read stops, is filled in from the germline J gene. The chain is built from TRBV7-3 and TRBJ1-5; D might be TRBD1 (6 bases). Trimming stripped 4 bases from V and 6 bases from J, with 19 bases between. This CDR3 has 16 amino acids. The germline gives CDR1 SGHTA, CDR2 FQGTGA. CDR3 DNA, as far as it was read: TGTGCCAGCAGCTCAAAAGACCAAAGGGGGAGTCAGCCC. Translation: CASSSKDQRGSQP. The entire CDR3 reads CASSSKDQRGSQPQHF.

Points on this clone: The CDR3 goes on 3 residues after the read ends, and that part is filled in from the germline J gene. This rearrangement joins TRBV7-9 to TRBJ1-4; D is unresolved. This CDR3 spans 15 amino acids. Germline CDR1 and CDR2: SEHNR and FQNEAQ (reference sequence). Trimming took 1 base from V and 8 from J, leaving 14 bases between them. The sequenced part of the CDR3 DNA is TGTGCCAGCAGCTTAGGGTGGCAGGATCGGGAAAAA. Its protein is CASSLGWQDREK. The CDR3 reads in full as CASSLGWQDREKLFF.

A note on this clone: The read ends 3 residues early relative to the CDR3; the germline J gene fills the gap. The chain is built from TRBV6-2 or TRBV6-3 and TRBJ2-3; 9 positions agree with TRBD2. Germline CDR1 is MNHEY and CDR2 is SVGEGT. This CDR3 comprises 13 residues. The CDR3 bases that were read are TGTGCCAGCAGTGGACTAGCGAAAGAGACG. Protein: CASSGLAKET. The CDR3 as a whole reads CASSGLAKETQYF.

Points on this clone: The observed sequence ends 3 residues before the CDR3 terminus, with the missing tail filled in from the germline J gene. This chain uses TRBV7-8 with TRBJ1-2; TRBD1 is a possible D gene (5 bases). This CDR3 is built from 17 residues. The V gene's germline CDR1 is SGHVS and CDR2 FQNEAQ. The sequenced CDR3 bases are TGTGCCAGCAGCTTAAACTACCGGGGCGAAACGGGGGATACC. Its protein is CASSLNYRGETGDT. The complete CDR3 sequence is CASSLNYRGETGDTYTF.

Concerning this clone: The observed sequence ends 3 residues before the CDR3 terminus, with the missing tail filled in from the germline J gene. The chain carries TRBV7-3 and TRBJ2-4; D possibly corresponds to TRBD1 (5 bases). This CDR3 has 14 amino acids. The V gene's germline CDR1 is SGHTA and CDR2 FQGTGA. The CDR3 DNA, read in part, is TGTGCCAGCAGCCCAAGTGGGGCTAACTATGGT. Translated, it gives CASSPSGANYG. The whole CDR3 reads CASSPSGANYGQYF.

Worth noting for this clone: The CDR3 is cut off 3 residues early in the read; its end comes from the germline J gene. The chain is built from TRBV5-6 and TRBJ2-3; D call uncertain. The germline V gene encodes CDR1 SGHDT and CDR2 YYEEEE. The length of the CDR3 is 12 residues. The ends were cut back, 5 bases at V and 0 bases at J, with 4 bases in the middle. The CDR3 region is CASRHSTDTQYF. The DNA read from the CDR3 is TGTGCCAGCAGACACAGCACAGATACG.